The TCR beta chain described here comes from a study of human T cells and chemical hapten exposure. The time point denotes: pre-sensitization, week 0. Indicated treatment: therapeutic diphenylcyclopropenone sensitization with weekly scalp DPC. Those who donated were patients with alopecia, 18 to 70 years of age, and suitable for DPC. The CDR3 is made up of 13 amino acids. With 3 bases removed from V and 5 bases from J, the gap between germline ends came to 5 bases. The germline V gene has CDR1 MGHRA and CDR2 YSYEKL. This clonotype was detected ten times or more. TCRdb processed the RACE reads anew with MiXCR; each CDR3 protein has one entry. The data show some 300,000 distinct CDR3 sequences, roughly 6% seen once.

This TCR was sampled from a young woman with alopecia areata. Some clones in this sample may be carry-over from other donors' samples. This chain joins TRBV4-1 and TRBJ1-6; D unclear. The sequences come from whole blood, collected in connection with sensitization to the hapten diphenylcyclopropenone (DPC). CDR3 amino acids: CASSQPNNSPLHF. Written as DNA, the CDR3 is TGCGCCAGCAGCCAGCCTAATAATTCACCCCTCCACTTT.